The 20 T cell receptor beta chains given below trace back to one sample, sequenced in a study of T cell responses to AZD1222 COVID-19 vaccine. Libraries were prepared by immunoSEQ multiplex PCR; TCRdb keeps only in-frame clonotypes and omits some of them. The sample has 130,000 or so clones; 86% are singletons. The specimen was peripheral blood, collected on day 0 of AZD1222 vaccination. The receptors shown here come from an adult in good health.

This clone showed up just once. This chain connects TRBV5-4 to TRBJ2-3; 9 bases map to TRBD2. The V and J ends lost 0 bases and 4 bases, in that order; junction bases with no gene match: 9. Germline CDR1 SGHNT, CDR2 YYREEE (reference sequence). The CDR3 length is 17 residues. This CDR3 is CASSLGLAGQAADTQYF. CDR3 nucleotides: TGTGCCAGCAGCTTGGGGCTAGCGGGGCAAGCTGCAGATACGCAGTATTTT.

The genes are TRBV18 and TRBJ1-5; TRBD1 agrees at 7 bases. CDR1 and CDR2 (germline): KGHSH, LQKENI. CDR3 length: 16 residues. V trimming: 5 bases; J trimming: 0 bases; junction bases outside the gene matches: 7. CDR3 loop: CASSATTGSSNQPQHF. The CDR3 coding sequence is TGTGCCAGCTCAGCGACGACAGGGTCTAGCAATCAGCCCCAGCATTTT. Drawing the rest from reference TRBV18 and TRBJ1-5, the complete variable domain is NAGVMQNPRHLVRRRGQEARLRCSPMKGHSHVYWYRQLPEEGLKFMVYLQKENIIDESGMPKERFSAEFPKEGPSILRIQQVVRGDSAAYFCASSATTGSSNQPQHFGDGTRLSIL.

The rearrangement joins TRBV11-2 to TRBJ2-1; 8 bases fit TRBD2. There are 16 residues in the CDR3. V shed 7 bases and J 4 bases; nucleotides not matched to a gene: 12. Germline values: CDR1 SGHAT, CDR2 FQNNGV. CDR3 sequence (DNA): TGTGCCAGCACAGGAACACGCGGGAGGAGATACAATGAGCAGTTCTTC. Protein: CASTGTRGRRYNEQFF.

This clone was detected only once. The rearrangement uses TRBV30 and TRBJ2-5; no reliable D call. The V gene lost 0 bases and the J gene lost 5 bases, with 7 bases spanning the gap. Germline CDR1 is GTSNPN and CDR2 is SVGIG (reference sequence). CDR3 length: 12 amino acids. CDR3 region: CAWSVQRETQYF. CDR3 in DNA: TGTGCCTGGAGTGTTCAAAGGGAGACCCAGTACTTC.

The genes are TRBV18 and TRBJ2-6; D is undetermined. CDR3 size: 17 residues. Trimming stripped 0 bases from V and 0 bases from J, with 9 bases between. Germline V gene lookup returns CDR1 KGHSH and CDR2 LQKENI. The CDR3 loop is CASSPPWKDSGANVLTF. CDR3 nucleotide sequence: TGTGCCAGCTCACCACCGTGGAAAGACTCTGGGGCCAACGTCCTGACTTTC. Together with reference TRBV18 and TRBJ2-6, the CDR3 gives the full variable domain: NAGVMQNPRHLVRRRGQEARLRCSPMKGHSHVYWYRQLPEEGLKFMVYLQKENIIDESGMPKERFSAEFPKEGPSILRIQQVVRGDSAAYFCASSPPWKDSGANVLTFGAGSRLTVL.

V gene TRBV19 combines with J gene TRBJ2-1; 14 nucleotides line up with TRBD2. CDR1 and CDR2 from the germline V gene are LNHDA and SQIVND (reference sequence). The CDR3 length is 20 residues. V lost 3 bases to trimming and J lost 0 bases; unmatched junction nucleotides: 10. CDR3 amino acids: CASSISGLAGDYPSYNEQFF. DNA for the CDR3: TGTGCCAGTAGTATTTCGGGACTAGCGGGAGACTACCCCTCCTACAATGAGCAGTTCTTC.

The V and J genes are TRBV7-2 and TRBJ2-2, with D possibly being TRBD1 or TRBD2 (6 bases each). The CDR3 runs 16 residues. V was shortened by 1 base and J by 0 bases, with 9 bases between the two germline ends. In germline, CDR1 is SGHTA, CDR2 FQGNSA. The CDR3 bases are TGTGCCAGCAGCTTAGTCGGGGGCGCGAACACCGGGGAGCTGTTTTTT. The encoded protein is CASSLVGGANTGELFF.

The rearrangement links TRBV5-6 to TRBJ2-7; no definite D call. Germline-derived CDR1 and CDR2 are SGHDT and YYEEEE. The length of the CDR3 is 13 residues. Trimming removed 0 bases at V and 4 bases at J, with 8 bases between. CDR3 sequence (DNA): TGTGCCAGCAGCTTGGGACACCTATACGAGCAGTACTTC. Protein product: CASSLGHLYEQYF. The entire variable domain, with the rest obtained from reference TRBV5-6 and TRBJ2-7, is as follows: DAGVTQSPTHLIKTRGQQVTLRCSPKSGHDTVSWYQQALGQGPQFIFQYYEEEERQRGNFPDRFSGHQFPNYSSELNVNALLLGDSALYLCASSLGHLYEQYFGPGTRLTVT.

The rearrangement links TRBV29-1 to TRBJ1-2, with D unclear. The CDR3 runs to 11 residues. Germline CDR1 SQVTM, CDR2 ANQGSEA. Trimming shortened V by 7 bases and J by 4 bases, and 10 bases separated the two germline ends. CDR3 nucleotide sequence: TGCAGCGCACAACGGGTCTATGGCTACACCTTC. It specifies CSAQRVYGYTF.

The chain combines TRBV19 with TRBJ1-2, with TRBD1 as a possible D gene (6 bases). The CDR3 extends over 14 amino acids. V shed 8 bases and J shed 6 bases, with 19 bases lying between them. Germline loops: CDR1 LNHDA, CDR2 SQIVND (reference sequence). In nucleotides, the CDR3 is TGTGCCAGTCAAGGGGGGATTGTGTCTCATGGCTACACCTTC. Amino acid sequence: CASQGGIVSHGYTF.

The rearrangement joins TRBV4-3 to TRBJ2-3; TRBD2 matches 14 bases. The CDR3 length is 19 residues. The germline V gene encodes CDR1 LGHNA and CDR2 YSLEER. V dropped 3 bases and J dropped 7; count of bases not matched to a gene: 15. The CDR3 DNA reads TGCGCCAGCAGCCAGAAGCAGACTAGCGGGGGGGGAATGTGGTATACGCAGTATTTT. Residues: CASSQKQTSGGGMWYTQYF.

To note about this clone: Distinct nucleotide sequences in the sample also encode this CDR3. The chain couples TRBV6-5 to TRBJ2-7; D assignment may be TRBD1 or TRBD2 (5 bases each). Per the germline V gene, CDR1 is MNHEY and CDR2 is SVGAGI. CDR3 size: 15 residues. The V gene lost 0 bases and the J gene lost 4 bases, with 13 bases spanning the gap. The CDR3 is CASSYSGTGGYEQYF. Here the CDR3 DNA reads TGTGCCAGCAGTTACTCTGGGACGGGTGGTTACGAGCAGTACTTC.

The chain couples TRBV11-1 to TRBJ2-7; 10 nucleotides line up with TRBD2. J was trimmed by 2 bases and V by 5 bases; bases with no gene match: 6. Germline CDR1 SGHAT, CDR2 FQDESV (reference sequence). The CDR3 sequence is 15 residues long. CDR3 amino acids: CASSPSGSSTYEQYF. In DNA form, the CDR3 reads TGTGCCAGCAGCCCTAGCGGGAGCTCGACCTACGAGCAGTACTTC.

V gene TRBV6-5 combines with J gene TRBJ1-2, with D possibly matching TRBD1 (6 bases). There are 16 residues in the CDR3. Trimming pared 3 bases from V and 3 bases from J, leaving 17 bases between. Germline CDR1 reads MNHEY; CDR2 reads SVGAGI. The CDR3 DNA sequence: TGTGCCAGCAGTTATGATCTGAGGGGGGGTCACTATGGCTACACCTTC. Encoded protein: CASSYDLRGGHYGYTF.

CDR3 sequence: CASSLASGGVETQYF. For the CDR3, the DNA is TGTGCCAGCAGCTTAGCGTCAGGGGGCGTAGAGACCCAGTACTTC. J is TRBJ2-5 and V is TRBV7-9, with 8 positions matching TRBD1. With V trimmed by 0 bases and J by 4 bases, 4 bases remained unmatched. Germline-derived CDR1 and CDR2 are SEHNR and FQNEAQ (reference sequence). The CDR3 covers 15 residues.

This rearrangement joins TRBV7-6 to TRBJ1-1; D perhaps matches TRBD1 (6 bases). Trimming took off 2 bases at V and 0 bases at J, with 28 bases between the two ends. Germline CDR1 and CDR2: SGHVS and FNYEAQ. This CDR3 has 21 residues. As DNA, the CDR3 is TGTGCCAGCAGCTTATTGGTCAGGGGAAAAAGTGGTGGTCAAGTGAACACTGAAGCTTTCTTT. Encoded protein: CASSLLVRGKSGGQVNTEAFF.

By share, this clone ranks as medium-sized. The CDR3: CASSYWTSGRVDTQYF. The CDR3 region has the DNA TGTGCCAGCAGCTACTGGACTAGCGGGAGGGTAGATACGCAGTATTTT. This chain links TRBV7-9 with TRBJ2-3; 15 bases map to TRBD2. Germline V gene data show CDR1 as SEHNR and CDR2 as FQNEAQ (reference sequence). V lost 4 bases, J lost 5 bases, and 4 bases stayed unmatched. The CDR3 is made up of 16 amino acids.

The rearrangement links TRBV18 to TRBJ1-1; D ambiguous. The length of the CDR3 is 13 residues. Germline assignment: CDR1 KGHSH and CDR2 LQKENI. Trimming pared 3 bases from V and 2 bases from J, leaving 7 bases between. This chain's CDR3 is CASSPDGNTEAFF. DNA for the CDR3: TGTGCCAGCTCACCCGACGGTAACACTGAAGCTTTCTTT.

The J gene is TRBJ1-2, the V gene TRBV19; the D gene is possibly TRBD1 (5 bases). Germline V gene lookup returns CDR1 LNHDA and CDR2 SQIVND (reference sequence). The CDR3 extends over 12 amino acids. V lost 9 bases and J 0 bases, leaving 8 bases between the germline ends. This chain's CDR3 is CASRDANYGYTF. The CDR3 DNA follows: TGTGCCAGCAGGGATGCTAACTATGGCTACACCTTC.

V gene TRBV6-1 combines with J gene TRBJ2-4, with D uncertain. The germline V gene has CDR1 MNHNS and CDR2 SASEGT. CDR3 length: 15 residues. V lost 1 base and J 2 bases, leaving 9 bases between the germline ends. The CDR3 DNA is TGTGCCAGCAGTGAAGTATCAGCACCCAAAAACATTCAGTACTTC. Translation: CASSEVSAPKNIQYF.